The T cell receptor beta chain under discussion was sequenced for a study of cytomegalovirus exposure and HLA in healthy donors. Study-wide results and caveats: Sequence variants that were highly shared formed a cluster that was likely a sequencing artifact. Differences between HLA loci emerged in a later analysis of TCR association rates, with DRB1 most and HLA-C fewest. The authors later found HLA-associated TCR beta chains more clonally expanded than equally common others.

The PCR contained 60 Vbeta and 13 Jbeta primers. Study processing details: A later analysis counted around 80 million unique TCR beta chains, some 10 million shared. The repertoire was sequenced with immunoSEQ multiplex PCR; TCRdb's copy has only in-frame clones and lacks some. V and J calls and clone size follow that table, whereas D and trimming were derived from the DNA. This table holds roughly 190,000 clones, about 80% found once. Comments on this clone: Its matching antigen is unknown.

Trimming took 2 bases from V and 8 from J; bases not matched to a gene: 11. Germline values: CDR1 SGHTA, CDR2 FQGNSA. The CDR3 is 16 amino acids. Source material: PBMCs. The sequence was obtained from a woman aged 35 to 49 in good health and CMV-seronegative. The chain is built from TRBV7-2 and TRBJ2-2; 7 nucleotides line up with TRBD2. The CDR3 here is CASSLWGPGGSGELFF. The CDR3 nucleotides are TGTGCCAGCAGCTTATGGGGTCCGGGAGGCTCGGGGGAGCTGTTTTTT.